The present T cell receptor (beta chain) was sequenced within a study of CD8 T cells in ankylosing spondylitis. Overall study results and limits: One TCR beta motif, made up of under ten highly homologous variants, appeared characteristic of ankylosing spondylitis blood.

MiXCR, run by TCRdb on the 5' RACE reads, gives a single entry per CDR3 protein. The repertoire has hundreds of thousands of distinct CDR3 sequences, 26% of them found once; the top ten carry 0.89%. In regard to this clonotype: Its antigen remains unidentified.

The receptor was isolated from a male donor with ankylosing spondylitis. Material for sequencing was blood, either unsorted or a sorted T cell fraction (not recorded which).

CDR3 sequence reads: CASSLSRVYSNQPQHF. In DNA, the CDR3 is TGTGCCAGCAGTTTATCCCGTGTTTATAGCAATCAGCCCCAGCATTTT. This chain uses TRBV12-3 or TRBV12-4 with TRBJ1-5; D unclear. V was shortened by 2 bases and J by 0 bases, with 11 bases between the two germline ends. The CDR3 sequence is 16 residues long.